This entry concerns a single T cell receptor beta chain. Its antigen is still unknown. Researchers ran the PCR with 60 Vbeta and 13 Jbeta primers. Repertoires were generated with immunoSEQ multiplex PCR, while TCRdb's copy carries only in-frame clones and drops some. This sample yields roughly 260,000 clones, of which roughly 86% are seen a single time; 2% to 2.5% belongs to the top ten. The record originates from a study of cytomegalovirus exposure and HLA in healthy donors. Whole-study results and caveats: Earlier results showed most TCR beta V segments being productive about 87% or about 30% of the time.

The CDR3 has 14 residues. Germline V gene sequence: CDR1 SGHNT, CDR2 YYREEE (reference sequence). Deletions cut 0 bases from V and 5 bases from J, with 9 bases between. The sample was PBMCs. This receptor was taken from a woman in her forties in good health and CMV-seropositive. The V call is TRBV5-4, the J call TRBJ2-1; no reliable D call. The CDR3 protein is CASSLVLSNNEQFF. The CDR3 coding sequence is TGTGCCAGCAGCTTGGTACTAAGCAACAATGAGCAGTTCTTC.